A single T cell receptor (beta chain) is shown here with its context. Its antigen remains unidentified. This CDR3 has 16 amino acids. The V gene lost 4 bases and the J gene lost 0 bases, with 13 bases spanning the gap. Germline assignment: CDR1 SGHVS and CDR2 FQNEAQ. Sequencing of DNA taken from cultured CD4+ T cells relied on the Oncomine TCR Beta short-read assay. TCRdb used MiXCR to reprocess the PCR reads, holding one entry per CDR3 protein. Of around 8,100 distinct CDR3 sequences in the sample, 73% were seen once. The sample comes from a study of vaccination and CD4 T cells after COVID-19. Treatment given: roughly 10-day PBMC culture with coronavirus spike peptide pools or control peptides (ViraFEST assay).

Specimen: CD4+ T cells from blood, cultured in vitro. The origin of this receptor is a human donor who had recovered from COVID-19. The V call is TRBV7-8, the J call TRBJ1-5, with D perhaps TRBD1 (6 bases). The CDR3 bases are TGTGCCAGCAGCTCCGCCGGGACATTTAGCAATCAGCCCCAGCATTTT. As protein: CASSSAGTFSNQPQHF.